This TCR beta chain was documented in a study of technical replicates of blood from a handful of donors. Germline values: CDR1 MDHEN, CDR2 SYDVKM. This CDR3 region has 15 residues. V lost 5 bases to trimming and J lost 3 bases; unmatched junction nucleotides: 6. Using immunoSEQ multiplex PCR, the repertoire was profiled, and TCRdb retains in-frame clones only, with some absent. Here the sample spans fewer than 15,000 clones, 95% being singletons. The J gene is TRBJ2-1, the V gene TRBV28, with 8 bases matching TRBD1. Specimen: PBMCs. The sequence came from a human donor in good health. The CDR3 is CASSPGQGYYNEQFF. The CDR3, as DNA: TGTGCCAGCAGTCCAGGACAGGGTTACTACAATGAGCAGTTCTTC.